This T cell receptor (beta chain) was identified during a study of CD8 T cells in Susac syndrome. RNA was extracted with the RNeasy kit, and a quantity of about 0.45 to 1 ug was reverse transcribed using random hexamers. One entry per CDR3 protein, called by TCRdb with MiXCR from the immunoSEQ multiplex PCR reads. The sample shows 110,000 to 150,000 distinct CDR3 sequences, nearly 95% of them seen only once. The CDR3 length is 13 residues. Germline-derived CDR1 and CDR2 are MNHEY and SMNVEV (reference sequence). V was shortened by 5 bases and J by 6 bases, with 10 bases between the two germline ends.

This rearrangement joins TRBV27 to TRBJ2-2; no definite D call. The receptor comes from a human donor in good health. Sequencing input: CD8+ T cells from PBMCs. The CDR3 here is CASSLRHSGELFF. The DNA of the CDR3 is TGTGCCAGCAGTCTCCGACACTCCGGGGAGCTGTTTTTT.